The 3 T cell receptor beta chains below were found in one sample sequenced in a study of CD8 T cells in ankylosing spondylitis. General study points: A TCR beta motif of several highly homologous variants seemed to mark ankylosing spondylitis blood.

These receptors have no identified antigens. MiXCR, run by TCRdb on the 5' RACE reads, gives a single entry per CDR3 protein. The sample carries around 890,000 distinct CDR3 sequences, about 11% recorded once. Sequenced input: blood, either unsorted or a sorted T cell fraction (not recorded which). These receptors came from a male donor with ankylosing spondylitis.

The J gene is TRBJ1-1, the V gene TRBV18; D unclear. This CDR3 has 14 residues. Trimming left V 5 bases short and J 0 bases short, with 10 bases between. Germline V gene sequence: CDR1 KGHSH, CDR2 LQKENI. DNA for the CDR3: TGTGCCAGCTCAAAAGGCAAGATGAACACTGAAGCTTTCTTT. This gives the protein CASSKGKMNTEAFF.

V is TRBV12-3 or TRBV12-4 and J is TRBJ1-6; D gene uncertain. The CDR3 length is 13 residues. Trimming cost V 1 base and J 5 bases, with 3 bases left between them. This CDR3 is CASSLENNSPLHF. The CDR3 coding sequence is TGTGCCAGCAGTTTAGAAAATAATTCACCCCTCCACTTT.

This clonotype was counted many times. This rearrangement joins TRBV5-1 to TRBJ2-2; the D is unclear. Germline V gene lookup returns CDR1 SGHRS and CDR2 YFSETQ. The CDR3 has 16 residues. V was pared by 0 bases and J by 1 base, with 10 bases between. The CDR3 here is CASSLEPNRNTGELFF. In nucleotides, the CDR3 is TGCGCCAGCAGCTTGGAACCCAACAGGAACACCGGGGAGCTGTTTTTT. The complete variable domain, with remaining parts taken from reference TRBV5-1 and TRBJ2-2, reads KAGVTQTPRYLIKTRGQQVTLSCSPISGHRSVSWYQQTPGQGLQFLFEYFSETQRNKGNFPGRFSGRQFSNSRSEMNVSTLELGDSALYLCASSLEPNRNTGELFFGEGSRLTVL.